Following are 27 T cell receptor beta chains from one sample sequenced in a study of cytomegalovirus exposure and HLA in healthy donors. The PCR had 60 Vbeta and 13 Jbeta primers. The table came from immunoSEQ multiplex PCR; TCRdb's copy has only in-frame clones and leaves some out. Of about 160,000 clones in the sample, around 80% were seen once. Sequencing input: PBMCs. These receptors were taken from a man in his forties in good health and CMV-seronegative.

This sequence joins TRBV19 and TRBJ1-1; unclear D gene. Trimming removed 3 bases at V and 1 base at J, with 9 bases between. The CDR3 extends over 14 amino acids. The V gene's germline CDR1 is LNHDA and CDR2 SQIVND (reference sequence). The CDR3 here is CASSISGKNTEAFF. The CDR3 DNA is TGTGCCAGTAGTATTTCCGGGAAGAACACTGAAGCTTTCTTT. The full variable domain, in which reference TRBV19 and TRBJ1-1 provide the parts outside the CDR3, is DGGITQSPKYLFRKEGQNVTLSCEQNLNHDAMYWYRQDPGQGLRLIYYSQIVNDFQKGDIAEGYSVSREKKESFPLTVTSAQKNPTAFYLCASSISGKNTEAFFGQGTRLTVV.

The rearrangement uses TRBV14 and TRBJ2-7; 9 nucleotides match TRBD1. This CDR3 comprises 17 residues. J was trimmed by 2 bases and V by 0 bases; bases with no gene match: 8. CDR1 and CDR2 from the germline V gene are SGHDN and FVKESK. The CDR3 spells CASSQEGQGVGTYEQYF. CDR3 nucleotide sequence: TGTGCCAGCAGCCAAGAGGGACAGGGAGTCGGCACCTACGAGCAGTACTTC.

The chain joins TRBV6-1 to TRBJ2-7; 10 nucleotides line up with TRBD1. The CDR3 has 14 residues. V shed 5 bases and J 6 bases; nucleotides not matched to a gene: 7. Germline-derived CDR1 and CDR2 are MNHNS and SASEGT. CDR3: CASSRRTGGVEQYF. As DNA, the CDR3 is TGTGCCAGCAGTCGCCGGACAGGGGGTGTCGAGCAGTACTTC.

The rearrangement joins TRBV5-1 to TRBJ2-5; D uncertain. Germline V gene sequence: CDR1 SGHRS, CDR2 YFSETQ. V was cut by 3 bases and J by 4 bases, with 16 bases left in between. The CDR3 has 15 residues. As DNA, the CDR3 is TGCGCCAGCAGCTCGCCATCCACTAAGTCAGAGACCCAGTACTTC. As protein: CASSSPSTKSETQYF.

On this clone: One end of the junction varies from germline; a read error may be responsible. The chain recombines TRBV7-9 with TRBJ2-1, with 7 bases matching TRBD2. CDR3 size: 12 residues. Germline V gives CDR1 SEHNR, CDR2 FQNEAQ (reference sequence). This chain's CDR3 is CSSSRTSWEQFF. In nucleotides, the CDR3 is TGTTCCAGCAGCCGGACTAGTTGGGAGCAGTTCTTC.

Only a few counts were recorded for this clone. The chain recombines TRBV27 with TRBJ1-4, with 7 bases fitting TRBD1. Trimming cost V 6 bases and J 3 bases; bases outside gene matches: 7. This CDR3 has 15 amino acids. From germline, CDR1 is MNHEY and CDR2 SMNVEV (reference sequence). CDR3 sequence (DNA): TGTGCCAGCAGCCACAGGGGCAGGTCTAATGAAAAACTGTTTTTT. Protein product: CASSHRGRSNEKLFF.

The chain employs TRBV15 and TRBJ2-2, with 7 nucleotides matching TRBD2. Trimming at V came to 8 bases and at J to 1 base, leaving 10 bases not matched to a gene. This CDR3 comprises 16 residues. CDR1 and CDR2 from the germline V gene are LNHNV and YYDKDF (reference sequence). CDR3 residues: CATVLGGERNTGELFF. The CDR3 coding sequence is TGTGCCACCGTCCTTGGGGGGGAGAGGAACACCGGGGAGCTGTTTTTT.

V gene TRBV19 combines with J gene TRBJ2-1, with TRBD2 identical over 10 bases. CDR1 and CDR2 from the germline V gene are LNHDA and SQIVND (reference sequence). The CDR3 has 13 residues. CDR3 loop: CVRASGSYNEQFF. The CDR3 DNA is TGTGTCAGGGCTAGCGGGAGCTACAATGAGCAGTTCTTC.

The rearrangement links TRBV2 to TRBJ1-6; D remains ambiguous. The germline CDR1 and CDR2 sequences are SNHLY and FYNNEI. Trimming left V 4 bases short and J 6 bases short, with 13 bases between. The CDR3 runs 15 residues. The CDR3 region has the DNA TGTGCCAGCAGTGCGGGTCACCCCTCTAATTCACCCCTCCACTTT. It encodes CASSAGHPSNSPLHF.

The CDR3 coding sequence is TGTGCCAGCATGGAGGGCCGGAGAACAGATACGCAGTATTTT. This sequence encodes CASMEGRRTDTQYF. This rearrangement joins TRBV27 to TRBJ2-3, with a weak D call TRBD2 (6 bases). The length of the CDR3 is 14 residues. Deletions cut 7 bases from V and 3 bases from J, with 14 bases between. Germline lookup yields CDR1 MNHEY and CDR2 SMNVEV (reference sequence).

This clone was counted a few times. The chain uses TRBV27 and TRBJ2-5, with D possibly matching TRBD2 (5 bases). CDR1 is MNHEY, CDR2 SMNVEV, per germline (reference sequence). The CDR3 is 15 residues long. The V gene lost 6 bases and the J gene lost 3 bases, with 17 bases spanning the gap. Here the CDR3 DNA reads TGTGCCAGCAGACCCTTCTGGGGAGTTGAAGAGACCCAGTACTTC. This sequence encodes CASRPFWGVEETQYF.

J is TRBJ2-7 and V is TRBV5-6; TRBD1 is a possible D gene (8 bases). The length of the CDR3 is 16 residues. V was trimmed by 4 bases and J by 4 bases, leaving 21 bases between them. Germline V gives CDR1 SGHDT, CDR2 YYEEEE. The CDR3 DNA follows: TGTGCCAGCAGCACAGGGGGGGTCCCAACCCTTTACGAGCAGTACTTC. Translated: CASSTGGVPTLYEQYF.

The chain is built from TRBV11-2 and TRBJ2-1, with D possibly matching TRBD1 (6 bases). Trimming cost V 4 bases and J 8 bases, with 18 bases left between them. Germline CDR1 is SGHAT and CDR2 is FQNNGV. CDR3 length equals 15 residues. CDR3 residues: CASSWVRTAWDEQFF. The DNA of the CDR3 is TGTGCCAGCAGCTGGGTAAGGACAGCTTGGGATGAGCAGTTCTTC.

Many counts were recorded for this clone. CDR3 DNA sequence: TGCGCCAGCAGCCAAGATGGCACCTCCGTGCGCAATCAGCCCCAGCATTTT. Amino acids: CASSQDGTSVRNQPQHF. The chain carries TRBV4-1 and TRBJ1-5; D ambiguous. V was pared by 0 bases and J by 2 bases, with 14 bases between. The germline V gene encodes CDR1 MGHRA and CDR2 YSYEKL. The CDR3 is made up of 17 amino acids.

This clone was found a few times. The chain employs TRBV5-5 and TRBJ2-4, with 9 bases that match TRBD1. The CDR3 has 18 residues. Trimming cost V 4 bases and J 4 bases; bases outside gene matches: 15. CDR1 and CDR2 (germline): SGHKS, YYEKEE (reference sequence). CDR3 bases: TGTGCCAGCAGCAAGGTGGTTCGGGACAGGGTCTTAAAAAACATTCAGTACTTC. It is translated as CASSKVVRDRVLKNIQYF.

The chain uses TRBV28 and TRBJ2-6; D is undetermined. Per germline, CDR1 MDHEN and CDR2 SYDVKM. V lost 2 bases, J lost 0 bases, and 5 bases lay in between. This CDR3 comprises 15 residues. CDR3 nucleotide sequence: TGTGCCAGCAGTTTAACAGCCTCTGGGGCCAACGTCCTGACTTTC. It translates to CASSLTASGANVLTF.

V is TRBV9 and J is TRBJ2-1, with D possibly matching TRBD2 (6 bases). The CDR3 extends over 15 amino acids. In germline, CDR1 is SGDLS, CDR2 YYNGEE. Trimming shortened V by 1 base and J by 0 bases, and 8 bases separated the two germline ends. CDR3 protein: CASSVSTSSYNEQFF. DNA of the CDR3: TGTGCCAGCAGCGTATCGACTAGCTCCTACAATGAGCAGTTCTTC.

The chain links TRBV19 to TRBJ2-3; no definite D call. Trimming pared 5 bases from V and 2 bases from J, leaving 17 bases between. Germline assignment: CDR1 LNHDA and CDR2 SQIVND (reference sequence). This CDR3 comprises 16 residues. CDR3 coding DNA: TGTGCCAGTAGTTCCCACGACTCGCCTGTCACAGATACGCAGTATTTT. Translated, it gives CASSSHDSPVTDTQYF.

The gene calls are TRBV5-1 and TRBJ2-3; 7 bases match TRBD2. Germline-derived CDR1 and CDR2 are SGHRS and YFSETQ. This CDR3 comprises 15 residues. J was trimmed by 4 bases and V by 2 bases; bases with no gene match: 7. The CDR3 reads CASSFGGSGPDTQYF. Here the CDR3 DNA reads TGCGCCAGCAGCTTTGGCGGGAGCGGTCCAGATACGCAGTATTTT.

The chain joins TRBV4-3 to TRBJ2-5, with a weak D call TRBD1 (5 bases). The J call may be wrong; the DNA end is better matched by TRBJ2-7. The germline gives CDR1 LGHNA, CDR2 YSLEER. The CDR3 is 16 residues long. CDR3 region: CASSQDARKGSYEQYF. For the CDR3, the DNA is TGCGCCAGCAGCCAAGACGCCCGGAAGGGGTCCTACGAGCAGTACTTC.

This clone was observed a single time. The rearrangement uses TRBV4-1 and TRBJ1-5; possible D gene TRBD1, 6 bases. Germline CDR1 reads MGHRA; CDR2 reads YSYEKL. The CDR3 sequence is 15 residues long. V lost 0 bases and J lost 7, with 13 bases in between. CDR3 DNA: TGCGCCAGCAGCCAAGAGGGGGCGAGGGGGCAGCCCCAGCATTTT. This gives the protein CASSQEGARGQPQHF.

J is TRBJ1-1 and V is TRBV27; D remains ambiguous. Trimming pared 8 bases from V and 1 base from J, leaving 5 bases between. The CDR3 loop spans 11 amino acids. The germline gives CDR1 MNHEY, CDR2 SMNVEV (reference sequence). The CDR3 sequence is CASYRNTEAFF. The CDR3 DNA reads as TGTGCCAGCTACAGGAACACTGAAGCTTTCTTT.

Written as DNA, the CDR3 is TGTGCCAGCAGCCCTACTAGCATTCCCCTACAGGATACGCAGTATTTT. Its protein product is CASSPTSIPLQDTQYF. This chain uses TRBV6-6 with TRBJ2-3, with a tentative D call TRBD2 (6 bases). Per germline, CDR1 MNHNY and CDR2 SVGAGI (reference sequence). The length of the CDR3 is 16 residues. V lost 6 bases, J lost 6 bases, and 22 bases lay in between.

This CDR3 reads CASSYRGGNNEQFF. The CDR3 region has the DNA TGTGCCAGCAGTTACAGGGGCGGGAACAATGAGCAGTTCTTC. The chain combines TRBV6-5 with TRBJ2-1, with D possibly matching TRBD2 (6 bases). The CDR3 is 14 amino acids. The V and J ends lost 2 bases and 5 bases respectively, with 10 bases between them. Germline loops: CDR1 MNHEY, CDR2 SVGAGI.

The chain carries TRBV5-4 and TRBJ1-2; 8 bases line up with TRBD1. The CDR3 totals 16 residues. V shed 0 bases, J shed 2 bases, and the junction held 6 bases outside the gene matches. The germline V gene encodes CDR1 SGHNT and CDR2 YYREEE (reference sequence). CDR3 DNA sequence: TGTGCCAGCAGCTTGGCGGCAGGGGGCCGGAACTATGGCTACACCTTC. Translated: CASSLAAGGRNYGYTF.

The rearrangement joins TRBV7-9 to TRBJ2-7, with D maybe TRBD2 (6 bases). Germline lookup yields CDR1 SEHNR and CDR2 FQNEAQ (reference sequence). The ends were cut back, 4 bases at V and 8 bases at J, with 21 bases in the middle. This CDR3 contains 15 residues. The CDR3 coding sequence is TGTGCCAGCAGCTCAGACCAGCCCGGGACTTATCAGCAGTACTTC. Its translation: CASSSDQPGTYQQYF. The variable domain in full, with the rest retrieved from reference TRBV7-9 and TRBJ2-7, is DTGVSQNPRHKITKRGQNVTFRCDPISEHNRLYWYRQTLGQGPEFLTYFQNEAQLEKSRLLSDRFSAERPKGSFSTLEIQRTEQGDSAMYLCASSSDQPGTYQQYFGPGTRLTVT.

The genes are TRBV23-1 and TRBJ2-7; 8 positions match TRBD1. TRBV23-1 is annotated as an ORF whose role is uncertain. J gave up 5 bases and V 3 bases, and 12 bases lay outside the gene matches. This CDR3 region has 16 residues. CDR3 in DNA: TGCGCCAGCAGTCAGGGAAGGACAGGGCTGCTTAACGAGCAGTACTTC. As protein: CASSQGRTGLLNEQYF.